The T cell receptor beta chain described here comes from a study of cytomegalovirus exposure and HLA in healthy donors. As concerns this clone: Its antigen is still unknown.

Healthy bone marrow donors supplied every sample. Study-level results: In an earlier analysis, productive rearrangement rates for most beta V segments clustered near 87% or 30%. The study carried out a later analysis of TCR beta sequences. It associated approximately 15,000 of them with specific HLA alleles at a false discovery rate of 0.05. Three chains linked to CMV were shown in vitro to be specific for CMV antigens.

Per the germline V gene, CDR1 is SGHVS and CDR2 is FQNEAQ. V dropped 5 bases and J dropped 2; count of bases not matched to a gene: 12. The CDR3 runs to 16 residues. The PCR employed 60 Vbeta primers together with 13 Jbeta primers. The method was immunoSEQ multiplex PCR; TCRdb's version includes in-frame clones alone and lacks a portion of them. The sample includes 85,000 to 120,000 clones, 75% to 80% seen only once; the top ten take 8% to 10%. The V call is TRBV7-8, the J call TRBJ2-7, with TRBD1 matching over 7 bases. Sequencing was done on a sample of PBMCs. The receptor was derived from a male donor in good health and CMV-seropositive. The CDR3 region is CASSLRQGKIAYEQYF. CDR3 DNA sequence: TGTGCCAGCAGCCTCCGACAGGGTAAAATTGCCTACGAGCAGTACTTC.